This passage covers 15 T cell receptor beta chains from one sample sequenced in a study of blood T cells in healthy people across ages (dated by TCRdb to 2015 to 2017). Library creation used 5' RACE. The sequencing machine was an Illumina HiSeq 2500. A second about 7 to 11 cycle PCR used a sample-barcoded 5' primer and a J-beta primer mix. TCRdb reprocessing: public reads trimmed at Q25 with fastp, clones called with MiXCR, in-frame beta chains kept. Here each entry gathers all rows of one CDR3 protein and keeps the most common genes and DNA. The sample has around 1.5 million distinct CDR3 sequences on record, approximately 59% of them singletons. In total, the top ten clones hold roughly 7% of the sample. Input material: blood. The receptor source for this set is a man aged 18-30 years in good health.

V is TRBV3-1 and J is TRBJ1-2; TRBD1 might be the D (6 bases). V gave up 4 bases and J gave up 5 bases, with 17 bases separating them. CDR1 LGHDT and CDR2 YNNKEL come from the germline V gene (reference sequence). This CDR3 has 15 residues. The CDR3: CASSRQGGGTYGYTF. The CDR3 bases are TGTGCCAGCAGCCGACAAGGTGGGGGCACGTATGGCTACACCTTC.

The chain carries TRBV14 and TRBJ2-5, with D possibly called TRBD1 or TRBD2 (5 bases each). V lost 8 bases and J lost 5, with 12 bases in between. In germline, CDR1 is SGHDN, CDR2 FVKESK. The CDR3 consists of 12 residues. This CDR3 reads CASVWGSETQYF. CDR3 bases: TGTGCCAGCGTTTGGGGGTCGGAGACCCAGTACTTC.

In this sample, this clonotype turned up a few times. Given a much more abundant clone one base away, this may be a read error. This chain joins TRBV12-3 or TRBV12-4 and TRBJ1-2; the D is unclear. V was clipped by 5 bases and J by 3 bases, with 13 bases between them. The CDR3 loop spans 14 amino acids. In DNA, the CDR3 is TGTGCCAGCAGTGTTGGGGAGGCGGACTATGGCTACACCTTC. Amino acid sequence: CASSVGEADYGYTF.

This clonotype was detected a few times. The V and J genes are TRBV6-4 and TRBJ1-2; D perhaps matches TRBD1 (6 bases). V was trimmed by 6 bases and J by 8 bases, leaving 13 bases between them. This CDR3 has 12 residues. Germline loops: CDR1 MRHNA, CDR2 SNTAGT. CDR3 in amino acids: CASRDSELGYTF. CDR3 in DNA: TGTGCCAGCAGGGACAGCGAACTCGGCTACACCTTC.

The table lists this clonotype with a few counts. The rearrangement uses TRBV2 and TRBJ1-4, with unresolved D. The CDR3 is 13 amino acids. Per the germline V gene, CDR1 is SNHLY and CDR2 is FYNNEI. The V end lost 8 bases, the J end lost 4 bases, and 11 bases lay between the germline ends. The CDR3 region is CASRRSDNEKLFF. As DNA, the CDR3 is TGTGCCAGCCGCCGGTCTGATAATGAAAAACTGTTTTTT.

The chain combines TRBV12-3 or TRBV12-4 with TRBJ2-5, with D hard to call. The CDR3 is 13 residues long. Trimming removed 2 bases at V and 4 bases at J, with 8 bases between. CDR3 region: CASSLPSPETQYF. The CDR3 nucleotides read TGTGCCAGCAGTTTACCTAGTCCAGAGACCCAGTACTTC.

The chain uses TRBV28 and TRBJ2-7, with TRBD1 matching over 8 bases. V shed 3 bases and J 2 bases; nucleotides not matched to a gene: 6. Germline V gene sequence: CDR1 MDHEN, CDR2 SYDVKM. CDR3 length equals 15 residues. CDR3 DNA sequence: TGTGCCAGCAGTTTGCCAGGGGGCTTAACCTACGAGCAGTACTTC. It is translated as CASSLPGGLTYEQYF. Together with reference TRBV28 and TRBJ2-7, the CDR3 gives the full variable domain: DVKVTQSSRYLVKRTGEKVFLECVQDMDHENMFWYRQDPGLGLRLIYFSYDVKMKEKGDIPEGYSVSREKKERFSLILESASTNQTSMYLCASSLPGGLTYEQYFGPGTRLTVT.

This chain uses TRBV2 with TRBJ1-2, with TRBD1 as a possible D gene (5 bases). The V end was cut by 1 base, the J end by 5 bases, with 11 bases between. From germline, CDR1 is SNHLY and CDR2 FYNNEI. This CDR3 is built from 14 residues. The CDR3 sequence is CASSEDRGVYGYTF. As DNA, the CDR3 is TGTGCCAGCAGTGAAGACCGGGGGGTTTATGGCTACACCTTC. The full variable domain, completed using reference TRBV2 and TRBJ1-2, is EPEVTQTPSHQVTQMGQEVILRCVPISNHLYFYWYRQILGQKVEFLVSFYNNEISEKSEIFDDQFSVERPDGSNFTLKIRSTKLEDSAMYFCASSEDRGVYGYTFGSGTRLTVV.

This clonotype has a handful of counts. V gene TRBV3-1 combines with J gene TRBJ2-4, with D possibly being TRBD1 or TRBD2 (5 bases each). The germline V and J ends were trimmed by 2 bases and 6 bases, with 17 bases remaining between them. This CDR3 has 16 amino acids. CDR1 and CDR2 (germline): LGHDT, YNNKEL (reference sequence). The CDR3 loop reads CASSQTSGTATNIQYF. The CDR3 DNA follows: TGTGCCAGCAGCCAAACTTCCGGGACCGCGACAAACATTCAGTACTTC.

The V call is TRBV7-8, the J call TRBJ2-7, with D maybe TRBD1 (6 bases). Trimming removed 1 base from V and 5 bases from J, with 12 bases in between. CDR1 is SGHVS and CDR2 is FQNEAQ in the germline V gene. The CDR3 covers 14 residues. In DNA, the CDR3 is TGTGCCAGCAGCTTAGGGACACAGGGCCACGAGCAGTACTTC. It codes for CASSLGTQGHEQYF. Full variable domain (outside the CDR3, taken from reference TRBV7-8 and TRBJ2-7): GAGVSQSPRYKVAKRGQDVALRCDPISGHVSLFWYQQALGQGPEFLTYFQNEAQLDKSGLPSDRFFAERPEGSVSTLKIQRTQQEDSAVYLCASSLGTQGHEQYFGPGTRLTVT.

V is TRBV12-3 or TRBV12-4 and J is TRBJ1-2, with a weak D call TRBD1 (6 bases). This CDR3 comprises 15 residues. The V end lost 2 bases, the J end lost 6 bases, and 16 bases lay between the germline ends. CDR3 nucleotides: TGTGCCAGCAGTTTATCGTCGGGGACAAGGAATGGCTACACCTTC. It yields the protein CASSLSSGTRNGYTF.

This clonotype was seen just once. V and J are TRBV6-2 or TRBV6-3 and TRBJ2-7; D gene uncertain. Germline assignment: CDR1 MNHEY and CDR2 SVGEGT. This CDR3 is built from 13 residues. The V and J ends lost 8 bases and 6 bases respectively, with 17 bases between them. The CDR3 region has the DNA TGTGCCAGCTCGACCAGGAGCTCATCCGAGCAGTACTTC. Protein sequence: CASSTRSSSEQYF.

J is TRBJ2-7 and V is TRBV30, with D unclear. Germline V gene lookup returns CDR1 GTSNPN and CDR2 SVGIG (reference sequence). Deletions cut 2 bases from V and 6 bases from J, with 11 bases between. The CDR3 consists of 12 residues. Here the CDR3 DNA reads TGTGCCTGGAGTATGTCCGCGACCGAGCAGTACTTC. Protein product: CAWSMSATEQYF.

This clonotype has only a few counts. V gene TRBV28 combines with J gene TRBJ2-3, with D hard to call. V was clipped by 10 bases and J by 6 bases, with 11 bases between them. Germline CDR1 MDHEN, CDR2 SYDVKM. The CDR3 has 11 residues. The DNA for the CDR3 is TGTGCCATCGCTTCCTGGGATACGCAGTATTTT. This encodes CAIASWDTQYF.

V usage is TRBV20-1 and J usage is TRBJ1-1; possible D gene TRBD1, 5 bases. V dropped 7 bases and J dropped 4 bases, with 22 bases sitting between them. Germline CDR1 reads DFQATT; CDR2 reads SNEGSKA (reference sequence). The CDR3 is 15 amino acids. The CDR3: CSVREAGSAGTEAFF. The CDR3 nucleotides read TGCAGTGTTCGTGAGGCAGGGAGCGCCGGCACTGAAGCTTTCTTT.